This T cell receptor beta chain was retrieved from a study of cytomegalovirus exposure and HLA in healthy donors. Study-wide results and limits: Later on, a genetic analysis was performed. It linked a missense variant in DCLRE1C with V- and J-gene trimming of TCR beta. Analysis performed later found more than 15,000 TCR beta sequences associated with HLA alleles at 0.05 false discovery rate. The study put 160 or so TCR beta chains on its list as cytomegalovirus-associated. The sole available immune exposure information was CMV serostatus.

This clone was picked up a small number of times. Its antigen is unidentified. Vbeta (60) and Jbeta (13) primers were used in the PCR. Using immunoSEQ multiplex PCR, the repertoire was profiled, and TCRdb retains in-frame clones only, with some absent. The sample has 210,000 or so clones, around four fifths seen once. The source material was PBMCs. The TCR sequence derives from a boy aged 10-17 years in good health and CMV-seronegative.

Here the CDR3 reads CASSQSLLSNQPQHF. The CDR3 DNA is TGCGCCAGCAGCCAGTCTCTATTGAGCAATCAGCCCCAGCATTTT. The chain combines TRBV4-1 with TRBJ1-5; D is unclear. V was trimmed by 3 bases and J by 1 base, leaving 10 bases between them. CDR1 and CDR2 from the germline V gene are MGHRA and YSYEKL. This CDR3 is built from 15 residues.